This T cell receptor beta chain was sequenced for a study of regulatory T cells in long-lasting Graves disease. Study summary: Persistent Graves' disease required over 5 years of antithyroid drugs and positive TSH receptor antibodies.

Combining iRepertoire HTBI primers with Arm-PCR of CDR3 regions, the authors built TCR beta libraries. Each CDR3 protein gets one entry after TCRdb re-called the multiplex PCR reads with MiXCR. The sample records fewer than 550,000 distinct CDR3 sequences, 20% to 25% being singletons. This clonotype was observed at least ten times. From germline, CDR1 is MNHNS and CDR2 SASEGT. Trimming left V 0 bases short and J 7 bases short, with 10 bases between. The CDR3 runs 15 residues. Time point: persistent/refractory GD, antithyroid drugs over 5 years with positive TRAb. The TCR library used RNA extracted from PBMCs.

This clonotype was sampled from a female donor with Graves disease. The sample in question was peripheral blood mononuclear cells (PBMCs), obtained when the disease was refractory, from a patient treated with antithyroid drugs. The chain employs TRBV6-1 and TRBJ1-6; D gene ambiguous. The CDR3 sequence is CASSEAPGNNSPLHF. The CDR3 region has the DNA TGTGCCAGCAGTGAAGCTCCCGGTAACAATTCACCCCTCCACTTT.